The 26 T cell receptor beta chains below were found in one sample sequenced in a study of blood T cell repertoires in COVID-19. Assay: immunoSEQ multiplex PCR; the TCRdb copy retains only in-frame clones and omits some. The data contain 100,000 or so clones, around 90% of them singletons. Sequenced input: peripheral blood. These receptors all come from a woman in her fifties or sixties in a cohort sampled during active COVID-19.

The chain is built from TRBV9 and TRBJ2-2; maybe TRBD2 (7 bases). The ends were cut back, 0 bases at V and 7 bases at J, with 13 bases in the middle. CDR1 SGDLS and CDR2 YYNGEE come from the germline V gene. This CDR3 region has 15 residues. CDR3 in amino acids: CASSVDGGPIGELFF. CDR3 DNA sequence: TGTGCCAGCAGCGTAGACGGGGGGCCGATCGGGGAGCTGTTTTTT. Looking up the rest from reference TRBV9 and TRBJ2-2 gives the full variable domain: DSGVTQTPKHLITATGQRVTLRCSPRSGDLSVYWYQQSLDQGLQFLIQYYNGEERAKGNILERFSAQQFPDLHSELNLSSLELGDSALYFCASSVDGGPIGELFFGEGSRLTVL.

The gene calls are TRBV11-2 and TRBJ1-5, with D tentatively TRBD1 (5 bases). CDR1 is SGHAT and CDR2 is FQNNGV in the germline V gene. The CDR3 has 13 amino acids. V gave up 4 bases and J gave up 4 bases, with 8 bases separating them. CDR3 DNA sequence: TGTGCCAGCAGCTCCCAGGGAAATCAGCCCCAGCATTTT. Protein: CASSSQGNQPQHF.

The chain carries TRBV7-9 and TRBJ1-2, with D perhaps TRBD1 (5 bases). The CDR3 loop spans 14 amino acids. V gave up 0 bases and J gave up 6 bases, with 11 bases separating them. Germline assignment: CDR1 SEHNR and CDR2 FQNEAQ (reference sequence). CDR3 nucleotide sequence: TGTGCCAGCAGCTTAGCGGGGGGGAAGGATGGCTACACCTTC. Encoded protein: CASSLAGGKDGYTF.

The chain's CDR3 is CASSSSGRRWGEQYF. CDR3 coding DNA: TGTGCCAGCAGTTCTAGCGGGAGACGTTGGGGCGAGCAGTACTTC. The V gene is TRBV11-2, the J gene TRBJ2-7; 10 nucleotides line up with TRBD2. This CDR3 region has 15 residues. Germline CDR1 SGHAT, CDR2 FQNNGV. The junction had 11 bases not matched to a gene; V was cut back by 6 bases and J by 6 bases. Full variable domain (missing parts from reference TRBV11-2 and TRBJ2-7): EAGVAQSPRYKIIEKRQSVAFWCNPISGHATLYWYQQILGQGPKLLIQFQNNGVVDDSQLPKDRFSAERLKGVDSTLKIQPAKLEDSAVYLCASSSSGRRWGEQYFGPGTRLTVT.

The CDR3: CASRSSRYRTYEQYF. CDR3 coding DNA: TGTGCCAGCAGGTCTAGTAGGTATCGGACCTACGAGCAGTACTTC. The chain has TRBV5-5 and TRBJ2-7; D not resolved. The CDR3 is made up of 15 amino acids. Trimming left V 5 bases short and J 2 bases short, with 17 bases between. CDR1 and CDR2 (germline): SGHKS, YYEKEE (reference sequence).

The chain has TRBV4-2 and TRBJ1-5; a possible D gene is TRBD1 (5 bases). From germline, CDR1 is LGHNA and CDR2 YNFKEQ. The CDR3 consists of 15 residues. V was trimmed by 0 bases and J by 11 bases, leaving 17 bases between them. Here the CDR3 reads CASSQDRRQLETQHF. Here the CDR3 DNA reads TGTGCCAGCAGCCAAGATAGAAGACAGTTAGAGACCCAGCATTTT.

CDR3 coding DNA: TGTGCCAGCAGCTTAAGGCAGGACACAGATACGCAGTATTTT. Translating it yields CASSLRQDTDTQYF. The chain uses TRBV7-9 and TRBJ2-3; D uncertain. This CDR3 spans 14 amino acids. Trimming shortened V by 2 bases and J by 2 bases, and 8 bases separated the two germline ends. Germline-derived CDR1 and CDR2 are SEHNR and FQNEAQ (reference sequence).

The V gene is TRBV7-2, the J gene TRBJ2-3, with TRBD2 identical over 8 bases. Per germline, CDR1 SGHTA and CDR2 FQGNSA. The V and J ends lost 5 bases and 6 bases, in that order; junction bases with no gene match: 1. CDR3 size: 12 residues. The CDR3 bases are TGTGCCAGCAGCCCGGGGGGGGATACGCAGTATTTT. It specifies CASSPGGDTQYF.

The rearrangement joins TRBV25-1 to TRBJ2-7; 8 positions agree with TRBD2. Germline V lookup: CDR1 MGHDK, CDR2 SYGVNS. The CDR3 length is 16 residues. The V gene end was trimmed by 0 bases and the J gene end by 8 bases; junction bases not matched to a gene: 12. The CDR3 protein is CASSEYSSGDPLKQYF. In DNA form, the CDR3 reads TGTGCCAGCAGTGAATATAGTAGCGGGGACCCACTAAAGCAGTACTTC.

The chain couples TRBV12-3 or TRBV12-4 to TRBJ2-7; the match to TRBD1 covers 8 bases. CDR3 length: 13 amino acids. J lost 4 bases, V lost 3 bases, and 2 bases had no gene match. The chain's CDR3 is CASSFGQGYEQYF. The CDR3 DNA is TGTGCCAGCAGTTTCGGACAGGGATACGAGCAGTACTTC.

The V gene is TRBV10-3, the J gene TRBJ2-7; TRBD2 agrees at 13 bases. Germline-derived CDR1 and CDR2 are ENHRY and SYGVKD. V was clipped by 10 bases and J by 2 bases; unmatched bases: 2. CDR3 length: 13 amino acids. The CDR3, as DNA: TGTGCCACCGGGACTAGCGGGGCCTACGAGCAGTACTTC. It encodes CATGTSGAYEQYF.

This chain connects TRBV11-2 to TRBJ2-5; D not certain. Trimming took 1 base from V and 5 from J, leaving 5 bases between them. Germline V gives CDR1 SGHAT, CDR2 FQNNGV. This CDR3 is 12 amino acids long. The CDR3 reads CASSLAPETQYF. As DNA, the CDR3 is TGTGCCAGCAGCTTAGCCCCGGAGACCCAGTACTTC.

For this clone: At one end, the junction sequence differs from germline, possibly due to a read error. The chain joins TRBV7-7 to TRBJ2-7; D gene ambiguous. The CDR3 is 17 residues long. Germline CDR1 is SSHAT and CDR2 is FNYEAQ (reference sequence). CDR3 protein: CASSFEATPRPIGEQYF. The CDR3 nucleotides are TGTGCTAGCAGCTTCGAGGCAACCCCTCGACCTATCGGGGAGCAGTACTTC.

V and J are TRBV9 and TRBJ1-2; the match to TRBD1 covers 8 bases. Germline assignment: CDR1 SGDLS and CDR2 YYNGEE. V dropped 4 bases and J dropped 0; count of bases not matched to a gene: 5. This CDR3 spans 15 amino acids. CDR3 sequence reads: CASSPRDRTNYGYTF. The CDR3 nucleotides read TGTGCCAGCAGCCCCCGGGACAGGACTAACTATGGCTACACCTTC. Full variable domain (remainder filled in from reference TRBV9 and TRBJ1-2): DSGVTQTPKHLITATGQRVTLRCSPRSGDLSVYWYQQSLDQGLQFLIQYYNGEERAKGNILERFSAQQFPDLHSELNLSSLELGDSALYFCASSPRDRTNYGYTFGSGTRLTVV.

The CDR3 region has the DNA TGTGCCAGCAGCTTACTCCAAGAGACCCAGTACTTC. It specifies CASSLLQETQYF. J is TRBJ2-5 and V is TRBV11-2; D not resolved. CDR3 size: 12 residues. V was cut by 2 bases and J by 1 base, with 2 bases left in between. In germline, CDR1 is SGHAT, CDR2 FQNNGV.

The gene calls are TRBV12-3 or TRBV12-4 and TRBJ1-2; a possible D gene is TRBD1 (5 bases). The CDR3 sequence is 13 residues long. The V gene lost 7 bases and the J gene lost 7 bases, with 16 bases spanning the gap. CDR3 residues: CASTATGESGYTF. DNA for the CDR3: TGTGCCAGCACCGCTACGGGGGAAAGTGGCTACACCTTC.

The rearrangement uses TRBV5-1 and TRBJ2-5, with 11 positions matching TRBD1. Germline V lookup: CDR1 SGHRS, CDR2 YFSETQ. Unmatched junction bases numbered 8, after V lost 0 bases and J lost 4 bases. The CDR3 is 17 amino acids. The CDR3 reads CASSLEGTGGFGETQYF. The DNA for the CDR3 is TGCGCCAGCAGCTTGGAAGGGACAGGGGGGTTCGGAGAGACCCAGTACTTC.

The rearrangement joins TRBV27 to TRBJ2-3, with 10 bases fitting TRBD1. There are 16 residues in the CDR3. Germline V CDR1 and CDR2: MNHEY, SMNVEV (reference sequence). V lost 5 bases and J lost 1; bases outside the gene matches: 6. The DNA for the CDR3 is TGTGCCAGCAGTCCATGGGACAGGGGAGGCACAGATACGCAGTATTTT. Translation gives CASSPWDRGGTDTQYF.

V gene TRBV28 combines with J gene TRBJ2-1; 9 bases are shared with TRBD2. V shed 10 bases, J shed 6 bases, and the junction held 7 bases outside the gene matches. Germline values: CDR1 MDHEN, CDR2 SYDVKM. This CDR3 is built from 13 residues. The CDR3: CATKREAPNEQFF. In DNA form, the CDR3 reads TGTGCCACCAAGCGGGAGGCCCCCAATGAGCAGTTCTTC.

This chain uses TRBV10-3 with TRBJ1-2; a possible D gene is TRBD1 (6 bases). This CDR3 has 12 amino acids. Trimming cost V 8 bases and J 1 base, with 8 bases left between them. Germline V gene sequence: CDR1 ENHRY, CDR2 SYGVKD. CDR3 in DNA: TGTGCCATCTCAGGGGATAACTATGGCTACACCTTC. It codes for CAISGDNYGYTF.

The rearrangement uses TRBV28 and TRBJ2-1, with a possible D match to TRBD2 (6 bases). Trimming removed 6 bases from V and 5 bases from J, with 20 bases in between. CDR1 is MDHEN, CDR2 SYDVKM, per germline. The CDR3 loop spans 16 amino acids. Here the CDR3 reads CASRSVGGLSDNEQFF. In DNA form, the CDR3 reads TGTGCCAGCAGGTCGGTCGGGGGATTATCAGACAATGAGCAGTTCTTC.

The chain recombines TRBV7-9 with TRBJ2-2; D is ambiguous. Trimming took 5 bases from V and 0 from J, leaving 10 bases between them. The CDR3 is 15 amino acids. The germline CDR1 and CDR2 sequences are SEHNR and FQNEAQ (reference sequence). CDR3 in DNA: TGTGCCAGCAGCCGTCTACCTACGAACACCGGGGAGCTGTTTTTT. Its translation is CASSRLPTNTGELFF.

The chain joins TRBV13 to TRBJ2-3, with D perhaps TRBD1 (5 bases). Germline loops: CDR1 PRHDT, CDR2 FYEKMQ (reference sequence). V shed 1 base and J shed 1 base, with 6 bases lying between them. CDR3 size: 14 residues. The CDR3 sequence is CASSLVGGTDTQYF. In DNA form, the CDR3 reads TGTGCCAGCAGCTTAGTAGGGGGCACAGATACGCAGTATTTT.

The V gene is TRBV5-1, the J gene TRBJ2-2, with 7 bases aligning to TRBD1. The germline V gene encodes CDR1 SGHRS and CDR2 YFSETQ. CDR3 length equals 13 residues. The V gene end was trimmed by 3 bases and the J gene end by 6 bases; junction bases not matched to a gene: 2. The CDR3: CASSYTGAGELFF. CDR3 bases: TGCGCCAGCAGCTACACAGGGGCCGGGGAGCTGTTTTTT. The full variable domain, with the rest looked up from reference TRBV5-1 and TRBJ2-2, is KAGVTQTPRYLIKTRGQQVTLSCSPISGHRSVSWYQQTPGQGLQFLFEYFSETQRNKGNFPGRFSGRQFSNSRSEMNVSTLELGDSALYLCASSYTGAGELFFGEGSRLTVL.

The CDR3 region has the DNA TGTGCCAGCAGCGCGCCCTTTGCAGGCTTCGCGGGCGAAGAGACCCAGTACTTC. Residues: CASSAPFAGFAGEETQYF. The rearrangement uses TRBV9 and TRBJ2-5; D is possibly TRBD2 (5 bases). Trimming pared 3 bases from V and 3 bases from J, leaving 24 bases between. CDR3 length: 18 amino acids. Germline V lookup: CDR1 SGDLS, CDR2 YYNGEE.

This clone occurred once. The rearrangement links TRBV5-1 to TRBJ2-3; D is perhaps TRBD2 (5 bases). V lost 0 bases to trimming and J lost 0 bases, with 8 bases between them. This CDR3 is built from 15 residues. Germline loops: CDR1 SGHRS, CDR2 YFSETQ. The CDR3 nucleotides are TGCGCCAGCAGCTTGGGAGGGTATAGCACAGATACGCAGTATTTT. It codes for CASSLGGYSTDTQYF. The full variable domain, with the rest looked up from reference TRBV5-1 and TRBJ2-3, is KAGVTQTPRYLIKTRGQQVTLSCSPISGHRSVSWYQQTPGQGLQFLFEYFSETQRNKGNFPGRFSGRQFSNSRSEMNVSTLELGDSALYLCASSLGGYSTDTQYFGPGTRLTVL.